This TCR beta chain was sequenced during a study of radiotherapy plus CTLA-4 blockade in lung cancer (dated by TCRdb to 2016 to 2019). Regarding the complete study: Objective responses were observed in approximately 17% of enrolled patients, and disease control was achieved in around 30%. The research as a whole found: After treatment with radiotherapy and ipilimumab, TCR clones that originated in tumors expanded in peripheral blood. Increased serum interferon-beta after radiation, together with early dynamic changes in blood T cell clones, were reported to be the strongest predictors of response.

The study evaluated CTLA-4 blockade (ipilimumab) given together with focal radiation therapy in patients who had chemo-refractory metastatic non-small-cell lung cancer. Regarding this clone: What antigen it recognizes has not been identified. No qualities accompany the bases; no much larger clone lies one base away.

The germline V gene supplies CDR1 SGHVS and CDR2 FQNEAQ. The CDR3, cysteine through phenylalanine, is 14 amino acids long. Only the CDR3 DNA stays, 42 bases, in frame from base 1. V is pared back by 3 bases and J by 1 base, with 9 bases lying between the germline termini. Library preparation employed the immunoSEQ multiplex PCR assay. TCRdb holds this immuneACCESS table with in-frame rearrangements only. Some clones are missing; in checked studies, unresolved V genes explain under half, and the rest has no known cause. The sample yields around 110,000 clones; about four fifths were counted once. The ten largest make up roughly 3.5% of the sample.

In this chain, TRBV7-8 is recombined with TRBJ1-1; the D gene identity is not certain. The clonotype originates from a human donor with non-small cell lung cancer that progressed on radiotherapy plus ipilimumab. Some clones in this sample may be carry-over from other donors' samples. The sample in question was peripheral blood, obtained from a patient treated with radiotherapy plus ipilimumab. The nucleotides read TGTGCCAGCAGCTTGAGTTCGGGGAACACTGAAGCTTTCTTT. Protein translation: CASSLSSGNTEAFF.